This T cell receptor (beta chain) came from a study of radiotherapy plus CTLA-4 blockade in lung cancer. As for the study in general: For approximately 19% of patients, objective responses occurred, and about 30% had disease control.

Concerning this clone itself: Its antigen is unidentified.

Focal radiation plus CTLA-4 blockade with ipilimumab was administered to patients who had chemo-refractory metastatic non-small-cell lung cancer. Notes on the study in general: Following radiotherapy plus ipilimumab, tumor-derived TCR clones expanded in the blood.

The V gene's germline CDR1 is LNHDA and CDR2 SQIVND (reference sequence). This CDR3 spans 15 amino acids. V shed 3 bases and J 2 bases; nucleotides not matched to a gene: 7. Repertoires were generated with immunoSEQ multiplex PCR, while TCRdb's copy carries only in-frame clones and drops some. This sample yields around 82,000 clones, of which around 87% are seen a single time; over 15% belongs to the top ten. The chain combines TRBV19 with TRBJ2-7, with TRBD2 matching 7 bases. This specimen was peripheral blood, taken from a patient treated with radiotherapy plus ipilimumab. The clonotype originates from a human donor with non-small cell lung cancer that progressed on radiotherapy plus ipilimumab. CDR3 residues: CASSIGRVGTYEQYF. The CDR3, as DNA: TGTGCCAGTAGTATTGGGAGGGTCGGAACCTACGAGCAGTACTTC. Using reference TRBV19 and TRBJ2-7 for the parts outside the CDR3, the full variable domain is DGGITQSPKYLFRKEGQNVTLSCEQNLNHDAMYWYRQDPGQGLRLIYYSQIVNDFQKGDIAEGYSVSREKKESFPLTVTSAQKNPTAFYLCASSIGRVGTYEQYFGPGTRLTVT.